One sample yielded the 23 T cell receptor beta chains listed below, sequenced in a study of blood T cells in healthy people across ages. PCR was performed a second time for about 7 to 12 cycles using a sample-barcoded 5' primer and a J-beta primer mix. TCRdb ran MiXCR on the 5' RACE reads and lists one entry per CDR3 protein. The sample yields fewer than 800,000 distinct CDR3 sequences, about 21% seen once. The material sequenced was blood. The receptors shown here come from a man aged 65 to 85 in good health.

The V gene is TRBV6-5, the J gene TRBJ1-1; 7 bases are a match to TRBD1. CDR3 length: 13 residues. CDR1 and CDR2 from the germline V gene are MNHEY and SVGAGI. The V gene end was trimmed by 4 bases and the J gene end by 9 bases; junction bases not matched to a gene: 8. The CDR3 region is CASSSRLTGKAFF. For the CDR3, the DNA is TGTGCCAGCAGTTCCAGATTGACAGGGAAAGCTTTCTTT.

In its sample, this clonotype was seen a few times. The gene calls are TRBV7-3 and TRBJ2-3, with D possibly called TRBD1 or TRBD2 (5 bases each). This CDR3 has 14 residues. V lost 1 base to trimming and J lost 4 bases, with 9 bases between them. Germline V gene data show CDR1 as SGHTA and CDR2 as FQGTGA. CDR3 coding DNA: TGTGCCAGCAGCTTAAATCAGGGACCAGATACGCAGTATTTT. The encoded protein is CASSLNQGPDTQYF.

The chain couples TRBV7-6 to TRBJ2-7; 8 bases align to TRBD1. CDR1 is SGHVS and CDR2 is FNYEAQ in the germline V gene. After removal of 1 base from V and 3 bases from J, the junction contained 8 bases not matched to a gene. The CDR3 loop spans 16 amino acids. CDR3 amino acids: CASSLDADRGYYEQYF. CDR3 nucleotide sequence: TGTGCCAGCAGCTTAGATGCCGACAGGGGATACTACGAGCAGTACTTC.

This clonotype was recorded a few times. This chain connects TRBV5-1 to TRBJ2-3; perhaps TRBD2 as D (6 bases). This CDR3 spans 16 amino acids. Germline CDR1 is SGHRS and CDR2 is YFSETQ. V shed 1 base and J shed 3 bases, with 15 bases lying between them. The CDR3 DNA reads TGCGCCAGCAGCTTGTTGGGTGGGCGGGGTACAGATACGCAGTATTTT. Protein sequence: CASSLLGGRGTDTQYF.

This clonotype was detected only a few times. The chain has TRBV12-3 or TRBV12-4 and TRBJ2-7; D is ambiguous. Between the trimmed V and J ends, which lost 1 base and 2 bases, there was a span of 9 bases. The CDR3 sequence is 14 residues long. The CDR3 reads CASSLEGSTYEQYF. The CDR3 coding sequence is TGTGCCAGCAGTTTAGAAGGGTCTACCTACGAGCAGTACTTC.

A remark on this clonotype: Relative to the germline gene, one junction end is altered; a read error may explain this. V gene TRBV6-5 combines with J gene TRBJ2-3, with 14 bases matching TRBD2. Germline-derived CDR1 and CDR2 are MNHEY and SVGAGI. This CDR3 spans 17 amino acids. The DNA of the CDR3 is TGTGCCAACAGTTTCCGCTCCGGGACTAGCGGGAGAGATACGCAGTATTTT. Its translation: CANSFRSGTSGRDTQYF.

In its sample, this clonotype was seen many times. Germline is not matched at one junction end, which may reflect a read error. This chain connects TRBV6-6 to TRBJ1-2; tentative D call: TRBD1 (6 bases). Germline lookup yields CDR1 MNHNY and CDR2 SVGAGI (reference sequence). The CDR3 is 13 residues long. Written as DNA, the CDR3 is TGTGCAAGCAGTAAGACAGGAGGCTATGGCTACACCTTC. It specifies CASSKTGGYGYTF.

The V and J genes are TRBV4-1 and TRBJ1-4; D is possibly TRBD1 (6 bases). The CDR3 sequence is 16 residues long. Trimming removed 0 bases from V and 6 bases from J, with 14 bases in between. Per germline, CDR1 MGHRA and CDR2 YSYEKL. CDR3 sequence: CASSQDPRGGHEKLFF. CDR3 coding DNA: TGCGCCAGCAGCCAAGATCCCCGAGGGGGGCATGAAAAACTGTTTTTT.

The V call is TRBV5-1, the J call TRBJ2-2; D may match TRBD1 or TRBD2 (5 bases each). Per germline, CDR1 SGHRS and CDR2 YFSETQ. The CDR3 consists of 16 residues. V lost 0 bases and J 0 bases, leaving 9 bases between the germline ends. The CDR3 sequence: CASSLGGSANTGELFF. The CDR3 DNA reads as TGCGCCAGCAGCTTGGGGGGGTCCGCGAACACCGGGGAGCTGTTTTTT.

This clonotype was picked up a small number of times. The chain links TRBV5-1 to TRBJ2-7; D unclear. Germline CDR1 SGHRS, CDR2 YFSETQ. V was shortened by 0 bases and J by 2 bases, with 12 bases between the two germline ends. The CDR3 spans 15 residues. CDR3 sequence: CASSLDASMAYEQYF. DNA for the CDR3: TGCGCCAGCAGCTTGGACGCGTCTATGGCCTACGAGCAGTACTTC. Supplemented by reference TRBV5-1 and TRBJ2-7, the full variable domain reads KAGVTQTPRYLIKTRGQQVTLSCSPISGHRSVSWYQQTPGQGLQFLFEYFSETQRNKGNFPGRFSGRQFSNSRSEMNVSTLELGDSALYLCASSLDASMAYEQYFGPGTRLTVT.

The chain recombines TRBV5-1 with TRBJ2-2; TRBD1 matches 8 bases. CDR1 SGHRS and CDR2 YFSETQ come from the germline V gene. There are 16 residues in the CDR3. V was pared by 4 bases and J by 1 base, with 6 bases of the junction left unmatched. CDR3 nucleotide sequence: TGCGCCAGCAGCGGGCCCGGGACAGGGAACACCGGGGAGCTGTTTTTT. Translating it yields CASSGPGTGNTGELFF.

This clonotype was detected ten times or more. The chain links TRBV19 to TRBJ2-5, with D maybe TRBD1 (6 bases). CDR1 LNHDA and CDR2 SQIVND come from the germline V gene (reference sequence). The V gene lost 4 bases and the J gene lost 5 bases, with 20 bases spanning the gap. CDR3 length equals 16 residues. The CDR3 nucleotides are TGTGCCAGTAGTACTTGGGCAGGGGATTCAGGCGAGACCCAGTACTTC. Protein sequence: CASSTWAGDSGETQYF.

This CDR3 is CASSVVCDEQYF. CDR3 in DNA: TGTGCCAGCAGCGTAGTTTGCGACGAGCAGTACTTC. This sequence joins TRBV9 and TRBJ2-7; D gene ambiguous. The germline CDR1 and CDR2 sequences are SGDLS and YYNGEE. This CDR3 spans 12 amino acids. V was shortened by 0 bases and J by 5 bases, with 6 bases between the two germline ends.

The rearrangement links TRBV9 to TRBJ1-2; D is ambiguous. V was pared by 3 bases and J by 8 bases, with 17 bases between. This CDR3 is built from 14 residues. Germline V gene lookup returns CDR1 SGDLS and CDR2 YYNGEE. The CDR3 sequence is CASSAADAVGGYTF. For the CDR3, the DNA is TGTGCCAGCAGCGCGGCGGACGCGGTGGGGGGCTACACCTTC.

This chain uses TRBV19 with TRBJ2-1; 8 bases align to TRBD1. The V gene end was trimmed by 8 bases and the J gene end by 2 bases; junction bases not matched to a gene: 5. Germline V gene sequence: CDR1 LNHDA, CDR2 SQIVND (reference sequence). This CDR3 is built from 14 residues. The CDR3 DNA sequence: TGTGCCAGTTCGGGACAGGCGACCTACAATGAGCAGTTCTTC. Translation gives CASSGQATYNEQFF.

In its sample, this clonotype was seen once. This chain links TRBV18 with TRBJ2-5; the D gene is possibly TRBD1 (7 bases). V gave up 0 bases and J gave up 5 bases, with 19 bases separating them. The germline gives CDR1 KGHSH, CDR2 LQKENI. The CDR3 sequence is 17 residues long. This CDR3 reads CASSPPDRRLDRETQYF. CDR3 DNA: TGTGCCAGCTCACCACCGGACAGGAGACTAGACAGGGAGACCCAGTACTTC.

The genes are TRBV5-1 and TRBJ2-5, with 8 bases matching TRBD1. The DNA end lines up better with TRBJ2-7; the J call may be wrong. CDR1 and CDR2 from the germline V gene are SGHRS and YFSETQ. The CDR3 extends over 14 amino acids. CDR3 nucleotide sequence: TGCGCCAGCAGCTTGGGACAGGGGACGAACGAGCAGTACTTC. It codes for CASSLGQGTNEQYF.

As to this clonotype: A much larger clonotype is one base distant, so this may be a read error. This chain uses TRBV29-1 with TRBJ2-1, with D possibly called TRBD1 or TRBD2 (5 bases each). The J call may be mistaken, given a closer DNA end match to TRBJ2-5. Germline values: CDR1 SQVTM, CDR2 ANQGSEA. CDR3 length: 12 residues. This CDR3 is CSVRGGEETQYF. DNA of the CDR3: TGCAGCGTTCGGGGCGGAGAAGAGACCCAGTACTTC.

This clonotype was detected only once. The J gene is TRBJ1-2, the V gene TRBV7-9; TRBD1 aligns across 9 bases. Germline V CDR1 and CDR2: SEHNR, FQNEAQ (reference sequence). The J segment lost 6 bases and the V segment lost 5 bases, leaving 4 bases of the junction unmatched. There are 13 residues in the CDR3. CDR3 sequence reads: CASSAQGANGYTF. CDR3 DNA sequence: TGTGCCAGCAGCGCACAGGGGGCTAATGGCTACACCTTC.

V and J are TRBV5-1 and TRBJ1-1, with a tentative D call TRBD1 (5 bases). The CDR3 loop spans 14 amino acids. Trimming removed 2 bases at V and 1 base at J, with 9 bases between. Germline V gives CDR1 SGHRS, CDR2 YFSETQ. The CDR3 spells CASSFRTRNTEAFF. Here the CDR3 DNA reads TGCGCCAGCAGCTTTCGGACACGGAACACTGAAGCTTTCTTT.

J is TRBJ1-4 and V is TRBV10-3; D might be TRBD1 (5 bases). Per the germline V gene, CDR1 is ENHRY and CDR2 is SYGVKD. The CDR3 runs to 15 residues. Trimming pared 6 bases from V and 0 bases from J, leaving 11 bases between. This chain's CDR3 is CAIRGETATNEKLFF. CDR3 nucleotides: TGTGCCATCAGAGGGGAAACAGCAACTAATGAAAAACTGTTTTTT.

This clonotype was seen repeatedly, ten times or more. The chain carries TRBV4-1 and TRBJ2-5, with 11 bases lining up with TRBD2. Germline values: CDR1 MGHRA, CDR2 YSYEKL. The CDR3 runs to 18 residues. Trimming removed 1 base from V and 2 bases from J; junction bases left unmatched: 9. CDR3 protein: CASSQGPGGTSGQETQYF. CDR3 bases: TGCGCCAGCAGCCAAGGGCCTGGGGGGACTAGCGGACAAGAGACCCAGTACTTC.

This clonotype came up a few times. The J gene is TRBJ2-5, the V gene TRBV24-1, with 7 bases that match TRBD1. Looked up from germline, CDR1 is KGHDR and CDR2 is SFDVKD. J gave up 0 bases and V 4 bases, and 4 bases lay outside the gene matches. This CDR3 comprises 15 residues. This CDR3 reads CATSDPTGNQETQYF. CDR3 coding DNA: TGTGCCACCAGTGACCCGACAGGGAACCAAGAGACCCAGTACTTC.